Listed below are T cell receptor beta chains from one sample, sequenced in a study of spatial heterogeneity in lung cancer. TCRdb ran MiXCR on the 5' RACE reads and lists one entry per CDR3 protein. The sample carries some 11,000 distinct CDR3 sequences, about 7.4% recorded once. Material: lung tumor tissue, obtained at surgery. Every receptor here comes from a female donor with early-stage non-small cell lung cancer. Each CDR3 is given with its conserved first and last residue. A D gene is named only where the DNA matches it firmly. The size entry is marked missing in some rows and otherwise reads once, few, many or a size class.

d_call	cdr3_length	v_call	j_call	clone_size	cdr3_nt	cdr3_aa
TRBD1	15	TRBV3-1	TRBJ1-5	NA	TGTGCCAGCAGCCCTCCGGGACAGGGGGGTCAGCCCCAGCATTTT	CASSPPGQGGQPQHF
TRBD2	15	TRBV20-1	TRBJ2-7	few	TGCAGTGCTAGACGGGAGGCGGGGGGGGTCGGCGAGCAGTACTTC	CSARREAGGVGEQYF
TRBD1	14	TRBV20-1	TRBJ1-5	many	TGCAGTGCTAGGGGGACAGTCCGCAATCAGCCCCAGCATTTT	CSARGTVRNQPQHF
NA	15	TRBV2	TRBJ2-1	many	TGTGCCAGCAGACCTTGGCTTTCGACCTACAATGAGCAGTTCTTC	CASRPWLSTYNEQFF
NA	16	TRBV14	TRBJ2-1	many	TGTGCCAGCAGCCAAGAGGGTGGTAGGGGTTTCAATGAGCAGTTCTTC	CASSQEGGRGFNEQFF
NA	12	TRBV28	TRBJ1-6	many	TGTGCCAGCACCCACAGGACAACTCCCCTCCACTTT	CASTHRTTPLHF
NA	12	TRBV10-1	TRBJ2-7	NA	TGCGCCAGCAGCCCCCGGGACAACGAGCAGTACTTC	CASSPRDNEQYF
TRBD1	14	TRBV20-1	TRBJ2-7	medium-sized	TGCAGTGCTAGAACCGGACAGGGCTCGTACGAGCAGTACTTC	CSARTGQGSYEQYF
TRBD2	15	TRBV7-2	TRBJ2-3	many	TGTGCCAGCAGCTTGACTAGCGGGGGGCCAGATACGCAGTATTTT	CASSLTSGGPDTQYF
TRBD1	15	TRBV6-6	TRBJ2-5	many	TGTGCCAGCAGTTACCACCACGGACAGGGGGAGACCCAGTACTTC	CASSYHHGQGETQYF
TRBD1	18	TRBV4-1	TRBJ1-5	many	TGCGCCAGCAGCCAAGAGGGGGGACAGGGGGCATTGGATCAGCCCCAGCATTTT	CASSQEGGQGALDQPQHF
NA	13	TRBV20-1	TRBJ2-7	many	TGCAGTGCTAGTACCGACAGAGCCTACGAGCAGTACTTC	CSASTDRAYEQYF
TRBD2	14	TRBV20-1	TRBJ2-7	medium-sized	TGCAGTGCTAGGCGGGGGGCGGCCCCATACGAGCAGTACTTC	CSARRGAAPYEQYF
TRBD1	14	TRBV20-1	TRBJ1-5	many	TGCAGTGCTGCAGGGGGCGCGGACGCGGGGCCCCAGCATTTT	CSAAGGADAGPQHF
NA	13	TRBV18	TRBJ2-6	medium-sized	TGTGCCAGCTCACCAAGAGGGGACGACGTCCTGACTTTC	CASSPRGDDVLTF
TRBD2	16	TRBV12-3/TRBV12-4	TRBJ2-2	many	TGTGCCAGCAGCCCCTCGGGGGGGCGGAACACCGGGGAGCTGTTTTTT	CASSPSGGRNTGELFF
TRBD1	16	TRBV2	TRBJ1-6	medium-sized	TGTGCCAGCAGGGACGAGACAGGGGGCGTTATGGCACCCCTCCACTTT	CASRDETGGVMAPLHF
NA	11	TRBV20-1	TRBJ2-3	many	TGCAGTGCCCCTGGGGGGAGTACGCAGTATTTT	CSAPGGSTQYF
TRBD2	18	TRBV18	TRBJ2-1	once	TGTGCCAGCTCACCGGGACTAGCGGGGATCAGCTCCTACAATGAGCAGTTCTTC	CASSPGLAGISSYNEQFF
TRBD1	15	TRBV5-1	TRBJ2-5	few	TGCGCCAGCAGCGTGCTCGGGACAGGGGGGGAGACCCAGTACTTC	CASSVLGTGGETQYF
NA	14	TRBV20-1	TRBJ1-1	many	TGCAGTGCTAGAGATATAGCAGGGAGGACTGAAGCTTTCTTT	CSARDIAGRTEAFF
NA	13	TRBV30	TRBJ1-5	NA	TGTGCCTGGAGTGAAACACCGAATCAGCCCCAGCATTTT	CAWSETPNQPQHF
NA	12	TRBV28	TRBJ1-2	many	TGTGCCAGTGGGGAGTTGACCTATGGCTACACCTTC	CASGELTYGYTF
NA	14	TRBV28	TRBJ2-5	many	TGTGCCAGCAGTTTACCGATCCAAACGGAGACCCAGTACTTC	CASSLPIQTETQYF
TRBD1	15	TRBV7-9	TRBJ2-2	many	TGTGCCAGCAGCTCAATACAGGGGACCAACGGGGAGCTGTTTTTT	CASSSIQGTNGELFF
TRBD1	14	TRBV16	TRBJ1-5	many	TGTGCCAGCAGCCCAACAGGGGCCAATCAGCCCCAGCATTTT	CASSPTGANQPQHF
NA	14	TRBV30	TRBJ2-7	few	TGTGCCTGGGAGCCCGGGACATCGTTCGGCGAGCAGTACTTC	CAWEPGTSFGEQYF
NA	13	TRBV11-2	TRBJ2-7	medium-sized	TGTGCCAGCAGCTTAGACACCGCGAACGAGCAGTACTTC	CASSLDTANEQYF
TRBD1	16	TRBV6-1	TRBJ1-5	many	TGTGCCAGCAGTGCCGGGACAGAAAAAAGCAATCAGCCCCAGCATTTT	CASSAGTEKSNQPQHF
NA	12	TRBV29-1	TRBJ1-1	medium-sized	TGCAGCGTTGACCCGGTCCTCACTGAAGCTTTCTTT	CSVDPVLTEAFF
TRBD2	14	TRBV30	TRBJ2-7	many	TGTGCCTGGAGTGCCGGGGGGGCGGCCTACGAGCAGTACTTC	CAWSAGGAAYEQYF
TRBD1	15	TRBV7-8	TRBJ2-3	many	TGTGCCAGCCACTCCCGGACAGGGAAGGCAGATACGCAGTATTTT	CASHSRTGKADTQYF
TRBD1	15	TRBV12-3/TRBV12-4	TRBJ1-5	many	TGTGCCAGCAGCGACGGACAGGGGAGCAATCAGCCCCAGCATTTT	CASSDGQGSNQPQHF
NA	14	TRBV7-2	TRBJ2-2	NA	TGTGCCAGCAGCTTTATGACCCCGGGCGGGGAGCTGTTTTTT	CASSFMTPGGELFF
NA	15	TRBV27	TRBJ1-6	many	TGTGCCAGCAGGCCTCAAAGGGCCCAGGCGGCACCCCTCCACTTT	CASRPQRAQAAPLHF